This TCR beta chain was observed in a study of blood T cell repertoires in COVID-19. The V and J ends lost 2 bases and 3 bases, in that order; junction bases with no gene match: 4. Germline loops: CDR1 SGHRS, CDR2 YFSETQ. The CDR3 is 14 amino acids. In the authors' workflow: Amplification of reference gene primers was used by the study to estimate nucleated cell counts. Assay used: immunoSEQ multiplex PCR; TCRdb lists only in-frame clones, some missing. Clone size and V and J calls were adopted from that table, with D and trimming inferred from the DNA. The sample contains over 130,000 clones, around three quarters of which appear only once.

This TCR came from a man between 50 and 59 years old with acute or convalescent COVID-19. The chain recombines TRBV5-1 with TRBJ2-7; 8 bases align to TRBD2. The sample consisted of peripheral blood. The CDR3 region is CASSFGSGDYEQYF. DNA for the CDR3: TGCGCCAGCAGCTTTGGTAGCGGGGACTACGAGCAGTACTTC.